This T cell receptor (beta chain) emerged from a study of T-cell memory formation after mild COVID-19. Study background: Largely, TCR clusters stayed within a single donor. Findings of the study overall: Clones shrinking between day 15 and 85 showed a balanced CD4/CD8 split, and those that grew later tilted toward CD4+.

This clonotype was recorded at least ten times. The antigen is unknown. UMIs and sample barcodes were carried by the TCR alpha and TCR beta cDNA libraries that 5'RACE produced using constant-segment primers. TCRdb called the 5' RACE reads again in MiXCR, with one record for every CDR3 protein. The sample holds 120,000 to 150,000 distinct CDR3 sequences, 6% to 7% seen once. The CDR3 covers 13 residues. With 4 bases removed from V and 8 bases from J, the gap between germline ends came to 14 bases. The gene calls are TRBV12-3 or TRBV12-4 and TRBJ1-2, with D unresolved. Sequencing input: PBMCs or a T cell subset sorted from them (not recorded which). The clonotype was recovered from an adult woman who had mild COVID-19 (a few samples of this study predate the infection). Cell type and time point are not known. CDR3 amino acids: CASSSSRVGGYTF. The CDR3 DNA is TGTGCCAGCAGTTCAAGCCGGGTCGGGGGCTACACCTTC.